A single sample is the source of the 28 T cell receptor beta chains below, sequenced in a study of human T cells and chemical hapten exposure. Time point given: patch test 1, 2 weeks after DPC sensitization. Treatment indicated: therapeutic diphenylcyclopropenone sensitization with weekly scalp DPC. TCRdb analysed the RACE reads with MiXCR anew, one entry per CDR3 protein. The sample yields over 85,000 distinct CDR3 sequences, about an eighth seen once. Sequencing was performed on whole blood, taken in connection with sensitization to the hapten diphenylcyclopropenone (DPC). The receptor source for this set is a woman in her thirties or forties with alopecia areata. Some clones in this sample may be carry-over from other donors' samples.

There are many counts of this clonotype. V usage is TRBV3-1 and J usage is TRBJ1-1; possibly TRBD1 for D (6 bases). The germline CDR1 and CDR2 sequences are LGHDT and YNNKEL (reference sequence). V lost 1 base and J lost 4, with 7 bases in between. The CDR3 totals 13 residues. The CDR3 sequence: CASSQGRGTEAFF. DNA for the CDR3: TGTGCCAGCAGCCAAGGCAGGGGCACTGAAGCTTTCTTT.

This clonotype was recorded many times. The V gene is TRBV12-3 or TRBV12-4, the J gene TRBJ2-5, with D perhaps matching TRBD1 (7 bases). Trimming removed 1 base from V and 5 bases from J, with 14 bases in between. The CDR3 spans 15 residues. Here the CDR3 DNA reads TGTGCCAGCAGTTTAGGTCCTTCAGGGGGGGAGACCCAGTACTTC. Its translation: CASSLGPSGGETQYF.

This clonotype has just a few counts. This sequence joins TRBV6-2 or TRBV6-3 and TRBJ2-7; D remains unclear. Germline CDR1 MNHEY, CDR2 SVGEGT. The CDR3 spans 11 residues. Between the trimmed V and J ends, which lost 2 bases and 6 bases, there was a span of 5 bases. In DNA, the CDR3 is TGTGCCAGCAGTTACAGTTCCGAGCAGTACTTC. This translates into CASSYSSEQYF.

CDR3 protein: CASHGQGEAKNIQYF. The CDR3 bases are TGTGCCAGCCATGGACAGGGCGAAGCCAAAAACATTCAGTACTTC. The rearrangement uses TRBV28 and TRBJ2-4; TRBD1 matches at 8 bases. The length of the CDR3 is 15 residues. Per the germline V gene, CDR1 is MDHEN and CDR2 is SYDVKM. The ends lost 8 bases at V and 0 bases at J; junction bases unmatched: 6.

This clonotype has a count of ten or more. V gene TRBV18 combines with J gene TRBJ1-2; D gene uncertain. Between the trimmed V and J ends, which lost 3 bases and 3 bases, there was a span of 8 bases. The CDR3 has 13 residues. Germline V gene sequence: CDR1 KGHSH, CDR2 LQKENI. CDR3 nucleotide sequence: TGTGCCAGCTCACCGGGAGGTCACTATGGCTACACCTTC. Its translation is CASSPGGHYGYTF.

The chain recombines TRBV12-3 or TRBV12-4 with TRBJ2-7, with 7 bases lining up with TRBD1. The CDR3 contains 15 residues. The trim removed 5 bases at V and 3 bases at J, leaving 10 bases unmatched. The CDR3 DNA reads TGTGCCAGCAGTATACAGGGGTCGCCGATCTACGAGCAGTACTTC. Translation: CASSIQGSPIYEQYF.

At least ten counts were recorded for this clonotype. CDR3 in amino acids: CASSEGQPYEQYF. The CDR3 region has the DNA TGTGCCAGCAGTGAGGGACAGCCCTACGAGCAGTACTTC. The V gene is TRBV25-1, the J gene TRBJ2-7; 7 positions agree with TRBD1. V trimming: 3 bases; J trimming: 2 bases; junction bases outside the gene matches: 1. This CDR3 contains 13 residues. Looked up from germline, CDR1 is MGHDK and CDR2 is SYGVNS.

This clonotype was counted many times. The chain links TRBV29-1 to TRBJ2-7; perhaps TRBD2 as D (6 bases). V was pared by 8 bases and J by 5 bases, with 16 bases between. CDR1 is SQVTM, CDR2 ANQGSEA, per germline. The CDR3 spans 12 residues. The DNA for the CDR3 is TGCAGCACCCAGGAGGGGATCCACGAGCAGTACTTC. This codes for CSTQEGIHEQYF.

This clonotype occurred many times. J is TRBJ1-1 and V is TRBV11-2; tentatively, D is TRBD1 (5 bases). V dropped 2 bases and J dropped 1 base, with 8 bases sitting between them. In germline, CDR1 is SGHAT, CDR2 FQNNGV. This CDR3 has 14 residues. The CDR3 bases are TGTGCCAGCAGCTTACAGGGTTGGAACACTGAAGCTTTCTTT. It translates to CASSLQGWNTEAFF.

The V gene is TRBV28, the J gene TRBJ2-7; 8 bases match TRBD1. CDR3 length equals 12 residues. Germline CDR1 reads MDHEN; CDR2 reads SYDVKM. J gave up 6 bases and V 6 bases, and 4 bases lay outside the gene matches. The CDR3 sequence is CASRLTGAEQYF. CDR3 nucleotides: TGTGCCAGCAGGCTGACAGGGGCCGAGCAGTACTTC.

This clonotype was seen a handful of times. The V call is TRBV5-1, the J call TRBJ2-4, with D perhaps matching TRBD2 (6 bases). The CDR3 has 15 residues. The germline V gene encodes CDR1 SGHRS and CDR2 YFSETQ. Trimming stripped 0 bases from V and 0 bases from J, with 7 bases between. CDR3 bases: TGCGCCAGCAGCTTGGAGGGACTAGCCAAAAACATTCAGTACTTC. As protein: CASSLEGLAKNIQYF.

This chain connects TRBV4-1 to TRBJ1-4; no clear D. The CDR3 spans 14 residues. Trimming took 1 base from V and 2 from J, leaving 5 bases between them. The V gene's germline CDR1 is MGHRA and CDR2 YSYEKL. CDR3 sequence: CASSQGNTNEKLFF. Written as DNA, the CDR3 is TGCGCCAGCAGCCAAGGGAATACTAATGAAAAACTGTTTTTT.

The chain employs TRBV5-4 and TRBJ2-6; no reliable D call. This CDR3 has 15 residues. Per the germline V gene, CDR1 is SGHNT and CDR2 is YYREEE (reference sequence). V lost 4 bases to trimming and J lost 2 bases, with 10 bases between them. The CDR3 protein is CASSTDTAGANVLTF. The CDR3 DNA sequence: TGTGCCAGCAGCACAGATACAGCTGGGGCCAACGTCCTGACTTTC.

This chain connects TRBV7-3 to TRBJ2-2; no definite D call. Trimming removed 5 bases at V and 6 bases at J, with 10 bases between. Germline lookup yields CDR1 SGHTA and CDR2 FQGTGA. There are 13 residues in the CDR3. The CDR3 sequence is CASSPSNAGELFF. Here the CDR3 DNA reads TGTGCCAGCAGCCCGAGTAACGCCGGGGAGCTGTTTTTT.

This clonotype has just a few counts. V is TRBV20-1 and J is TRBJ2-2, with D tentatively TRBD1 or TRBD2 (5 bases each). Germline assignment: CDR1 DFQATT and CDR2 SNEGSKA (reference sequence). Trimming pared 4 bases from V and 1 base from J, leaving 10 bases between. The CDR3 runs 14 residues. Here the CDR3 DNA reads TGCAGTGCTACCGGGACCTTGAACACCGGGGAGCTGTTTTTT. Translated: CSATGTLNTGELFF.

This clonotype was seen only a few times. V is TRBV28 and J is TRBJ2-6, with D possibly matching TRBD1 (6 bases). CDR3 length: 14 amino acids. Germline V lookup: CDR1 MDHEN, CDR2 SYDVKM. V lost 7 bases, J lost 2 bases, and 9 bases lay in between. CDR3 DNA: TGTGCCAGCAACTCAGGGGCTGGGGCCAACGTCCTGACTTTC. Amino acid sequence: CASNSGAGANVLTF.

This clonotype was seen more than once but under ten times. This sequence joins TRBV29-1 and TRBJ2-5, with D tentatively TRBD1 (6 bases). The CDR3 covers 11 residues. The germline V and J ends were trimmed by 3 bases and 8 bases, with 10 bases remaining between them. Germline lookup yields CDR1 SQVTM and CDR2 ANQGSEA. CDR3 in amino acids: CSVDQGFTQYF. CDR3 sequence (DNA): TGCAGCGTTGATCAGGGGTTCACCCAGTACTTC.

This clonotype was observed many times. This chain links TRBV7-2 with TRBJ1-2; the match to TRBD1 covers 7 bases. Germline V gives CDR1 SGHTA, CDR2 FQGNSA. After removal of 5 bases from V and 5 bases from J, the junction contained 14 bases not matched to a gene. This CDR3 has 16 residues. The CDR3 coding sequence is TGTGCCAGCAGCCCCTACCCTGGAGGGGGCGGGTATGGCTACACCTTC. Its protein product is CASSPYPGGGGYGYTF.

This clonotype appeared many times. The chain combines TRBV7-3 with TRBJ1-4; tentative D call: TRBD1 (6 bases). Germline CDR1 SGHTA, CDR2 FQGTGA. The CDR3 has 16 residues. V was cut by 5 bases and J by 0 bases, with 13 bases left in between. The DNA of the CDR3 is TGTGCCAGCAGCCCAATCAGGACAGCAACTAATGAAAAACTGTTTTTT. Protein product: CASSPIRTATNEKLFF.

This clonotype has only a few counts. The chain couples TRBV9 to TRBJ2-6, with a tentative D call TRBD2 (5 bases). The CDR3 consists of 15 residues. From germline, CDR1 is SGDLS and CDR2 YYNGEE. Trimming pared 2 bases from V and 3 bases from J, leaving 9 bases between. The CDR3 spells CASSVSGIGANVLTF. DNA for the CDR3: TGTGCCAGCAGCGTTTCGGGGATTGGGGCCAACGTCCTGACTTTC.

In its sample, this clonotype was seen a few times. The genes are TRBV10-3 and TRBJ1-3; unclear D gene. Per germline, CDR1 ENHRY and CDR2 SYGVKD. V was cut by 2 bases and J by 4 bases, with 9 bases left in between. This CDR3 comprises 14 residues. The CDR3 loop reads CAISERVAGNTIYF. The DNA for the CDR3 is TGTGCCATCAGTGAGCGGGTGGCGGGAAACACCATATATTTT.

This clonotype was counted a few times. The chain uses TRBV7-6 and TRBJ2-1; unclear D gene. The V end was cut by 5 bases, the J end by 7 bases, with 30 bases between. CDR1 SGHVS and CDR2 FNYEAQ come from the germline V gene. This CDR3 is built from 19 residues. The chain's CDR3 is CASSTPSSGATNTRNEQFF. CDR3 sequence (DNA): TGTGCCAGCAGCACCCCTTCCTCTGGAGCCACCAACACGAGGAATGAGCAGTTCTTC.

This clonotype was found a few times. The CDR3 DNA is TGTGCCAGCAGCTTAGCGCGGTACTCCTTTGATACGCAGTATTTT. The encoded protein is CASSLARYSFDTQYF. The chain joins TRBV7-9 to TRBJ2-3; no clear D gene. CDR3 length: 15 amino acids. Trimming removed 0 bases at V and 6 bases at J, with 13 bases between. CDR1 SEHNR and CDR2 FQNEAQ come from the germline V gene (reference sequence).

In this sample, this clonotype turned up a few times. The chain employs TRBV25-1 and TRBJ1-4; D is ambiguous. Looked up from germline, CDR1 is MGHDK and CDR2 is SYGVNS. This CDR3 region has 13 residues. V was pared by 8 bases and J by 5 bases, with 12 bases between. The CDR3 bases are TGTGCCAGCGGGCGATATGGGAATGAAAAACTGTTTTTT. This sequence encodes CASGRYGNEKLFF.

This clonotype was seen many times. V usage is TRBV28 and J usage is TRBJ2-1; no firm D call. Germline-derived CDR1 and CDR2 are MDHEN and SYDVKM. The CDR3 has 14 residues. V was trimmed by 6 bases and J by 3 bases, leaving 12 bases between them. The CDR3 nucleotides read TGTGCCAGCAGGGCCCCTGACCTCTACAATGAGCAGTTCTTC. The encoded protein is CASRAPDLYNEQFF.

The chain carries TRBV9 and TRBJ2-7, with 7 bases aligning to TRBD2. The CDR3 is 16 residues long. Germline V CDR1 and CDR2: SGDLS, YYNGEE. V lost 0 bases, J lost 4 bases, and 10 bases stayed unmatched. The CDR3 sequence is CASSVDGGSHPYEQYF. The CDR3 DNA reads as TGTGCCAGCAGCGTAGACGGCGGGAGTCACCCATACGAGCAGTACTTC.

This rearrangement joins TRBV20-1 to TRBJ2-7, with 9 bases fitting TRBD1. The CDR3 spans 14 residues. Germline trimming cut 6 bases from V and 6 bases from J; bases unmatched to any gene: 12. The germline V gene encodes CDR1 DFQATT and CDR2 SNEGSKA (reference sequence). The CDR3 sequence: CSANTGTGILEQYF. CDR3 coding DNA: TGCAGTGCCAACACCGGGACAGGGATCCTCGAGCAGTACTTC.

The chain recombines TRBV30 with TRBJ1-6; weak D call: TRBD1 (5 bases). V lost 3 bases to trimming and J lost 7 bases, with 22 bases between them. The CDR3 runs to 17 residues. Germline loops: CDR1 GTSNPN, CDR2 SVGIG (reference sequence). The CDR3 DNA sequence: TGTGCCTGGAGGCCGAGAGTCAGGGCATTTCAAAATTCACCCCTCCACTTT. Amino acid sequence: CAWRPRVRAFQNSPLHF.